The next 18 T cell receptor beta chains were all read from a single sample in a study of blood T cell repertoires in COVID-19 (dated by TCRdb to 2019 to 2021). The library was built by means of the immunoSEQ multiplex PCR assay. This is the immuneACCESS table as TCRdb keeps it, with only in-frame sequences that have V and J called. A part of the clones is gone; compared with another copy, unresolved V genes explain less than half, and the rest is unexplained. The sample data list 300,000 to 350,000 clones, and about 83% of these were observed just once. Together, the top ten hold under 3% of the sample. The specimen was peripheral blood. The receptor source for this set is a man aged 30-40 years with active or convalescent COVID-19.

The chain is built from TRBV10-3 and TRBJ1-5; D ambiguous. V was pared by 0 bases and J by 0 bases, with 12 bases between. CDR3 size: 17 residues. Germline CDR1 ENHRY, CDR2 SYGVKD. CDR3: CAISESGDILSNQPQHF. The CDR3 coding sequence is TGTGCCATCAGTGAGTCCGGTGACATCCTTAGCAATCAGCCCCAGCATTTT.

This chain uses TRBV19 with TRBJ1-4; perhaps TRBD1 as D (6 bases). V was pared by 3 bases and J by 1 base, with 9 bases between. The CDR3 sequence is 15 residues long. Looked up from germline, CDR1 is LNHDA and CDR2 is SQIVND (reference sequence). The CDR3 reads CASSMYRETNEKLFF. The CDR3 DNA is TGTGCCAGTAGTATGTACAGGGAAACTAATGAAAAACTGTTTTTT.

This rearrangement joins TRBV4-1 to TRBJ1-3, with D possibly TRBD1 on 5 matching bases. With 3 bases removed from V and 4 bases from J, the gap between germline ends came to 13 bases. In germline, CDR1 is MGHRA, CDR2 YSYEKL. The CDR3 runs 15 residues. The CDR3 region has the DNA TGCGCCAGCAGCCAGGCGCTGGGGCCGGGAAACACCATATATTTT. This codes for CASSQALGPGNTIYF.

The chain couples TRBV15 to TRBJ2-7, with 7 bases identical to TRBD1. Trimming removed 1 base from V and 3 bases from J; junction bases left unmatched: 6. This CDR3 comprises 15 residues. Germline V gene sequence: CDR1 LNHNV, CDR2 YYDKDF (reference sequence). The CDR3 nucleotides are TGTGCCACCAGCAGAGCGGCAGGGGGAGTCTACGAGCAGTACTTC. Protein sequence: CATSRAAGGVYEQYF.

This chain connects TRBV9 to TRBJ2-1, with D tentatively TRBD2 (7 bases). This CDR3 has 14 residues. The germline gives CDR1 SGDLS, CDR2 YYNGEE. Trimming removed 4 bases from V and 3 bases from J, with 11 bases in between. The CDR3 sequence: CASSRGAGYNEQFF. The CDR3, as DNA: TGTGCCAGCAGCCGGGGGGCGGGCTACAATGAGCAGTTCTTC.

This clone was recorded a few times. This rearrangement joins TRBV5-1 to TRBJ2-7, with D possibly matching TRBD2 (7 bases). V lost 3 bases and J lost 2, with 15 bases in between. Germline V gene sequence: CDR1 SGHRS, CDR2 YFSETQ. This CDR3 contains 15 residues. CDR3 sequence: CASSWEGHLTYEQYF. The CDR3 DNA reads TGCGCCAGCAGCTGGGAGGGACACCTGACCTACGAGCAGTACTTC. Full variable domain (remainder filled in from reference TRBV5-1 and TRBJ2-7): KAGVTQTPRYLIKTRGQQVTLSCSPISGHRSVSWYQQTPGQGLQFLFEYFSETQRNKGNFPGRFSGRQFSNSRSEMNVSTLELGDSALYLCASSWEGHLTYEQYFGPGTRLTVT.

V is TRBV5-1 and J is TRBJ1-1; 11 nucleotides align to TRBD1. Trimming took 3 bases from V and 2 from J; bases not matched to a gene: 9. Germline V gene sequence: CDR1 SGHRS, CDR2 YFSETQ. CDR3 length equals 17 residues. DNA for the CDR3: TGCGCCAGCAGCTCCGGGGACAGGGGGGTAGAAAACACTGAAGCTTTCTTT. It encodes CASSSGDRGVENTEAFF.

This chain joins TRBV28 and TRBJ2-5; D not resolved. There are 16 residues in the CDR3. Germline V gene sequence: CDR1 MDHEN, CDR2 SYDVKM. V lost 4 bases, J lost 0 bases, and 15 bases lay in between. For the CDR3, the DNA is TGTGCCAGCAGTTCCTCCAGGTCCTTCTACCAAGAGACCCAGTACTTC. As protein: CASSSSRSFYQETQYF.

The chain is built from TRBV5-4 and TRBJ2-5; tentative D call: TRBD1 (6 bases). V lost 7 bases to trimming and J lost 2 bases, with 12 bases between them. Germline-derived CDR1 and CDR2 are SGHNT and YYREEE (reference sequence). The CDR3 has 13 residues. CDR3 DNA: TGTGCCAGCCATACAAGGGGGCAAGAGACCCAGTACTTC. Residues: CASHTRGQETQYF.

The chain uses TRBV7-9 and TRBJ2-7; TRBD1 matches 9 bases. CDR1 is SEHNR, CDR2 FQNEAQ, per germline (reference sequence). CDR3 size: 13 residues. V gave up 5 bases and J gave up 3 bases; unmatched junction bases: 2. The CDR3 here is CASSGDRVYEQYF. CDR3 nucleotide sequence: TGTGCCAGCAGCGGGGACAGGGTCTACGAGCAGTACTTC.

This clone was seen a single time. The chain combines TRBV5-1 with TRBJ2-7; 10 nucleotides agree with TRBD1. The germline V gene encodes CDR1 SGHRS and CDR2 YFSETQ. Trimming cost V 2 bases and J 3 bases; bases outside gene matches: 5. This CDR3 comprises 15 residues. CDR3 loop: CASSLGQGDIYEQYF. The CDR3 DNA reads as TGCGCCAGCAGCTTAGGACAGGGGGACATCTACGAGCAGTACTTC.

V gene TRBV2 combines with J gene TRBJ1-3; the D is unclear. The V and J ends lost 0 bases and 4 bases respectively, with 13 bases between them. Germline values: CDR1 SNHLY, CDR2 FYNNEI. The CDR3 is 16 amino acids. This CDR3 is CASSEAPGAWGNTIYF. The CDR3 nucleotides are TGTGCCAGCAGTGAAGCCCCAGGCGCTTGGGGAAACACCATATATTTT.

This clone was recorded only once. The rearrangement links TRBV10-3 to TRBJ2-3; 8 positions agree with TRBD2. The V and J ends lost 10 bases and 2 bases, in that order; junction bases with no gene match: 2. The CDR3 sequence is 12 residues long. The germline V gene has CDR1 ENHRY and CDR2 SYGVKD. CDR3 sequence: CATGGATDTQYF. The CDR3, as DNA: TGTGCCACCGGGGGGGCCACAGATACGCAGTATTTT.

This clone was seen just once. This chain links TRBV9 with TRBJ1-2; weak D call: TRBD1 (5 bases). The CDR3 loop spans 12 amino acids. Trimming removed 3 bases at V and 5 bases at J, with 8 bases between. Germline V lookup: CDR1 SGDLS, CDR2 YYNGEE. CDR3 nucleotides: TGTGCCAGCAGCGAGGGGAATTATGGCTACACCTTC. Its protein product is CASSEGNYGYTF.

The chain is built from TRBV7-8 and TRBJ1-6; TRBD1 matches 8 bases. The CDR3 is 15 residues long. Trimming took 2 bases from V and 10 from J; bases not matched to a gene: 7. CDR1 SGHVS and CDR2 FQNEAQ come from the germline V gene. The CDR3 region has the DNA TGTGCCAGCAGCTTAAGGGACAGGCATATCTCACCCCTCCACTTT. This translates into CASSLRDRHISPLHF.

The table lists this clone with a few counts. The genes are TRBV3-1 (or the pseudogene TRBV3-2) and TRBJ2-1; D perhaps matches TRBD2 (5 bases). Germline assignment: CDR1 LGHDT and CDR2 YNNKEL (reference sequence). CDR3 length: 12 residues. V dropped 4 bases and J dropped 9 bases, with 10 bases sitting between them. The CDR3 loop reads CASSRLEGEQFF. The CDR3 DNA reads as TGTGCCAGCAGCCGACTCGAGGGTGAGCAGTTCTTC.

The V gene is TRBV30, the J gene TRBJ1-4, with D possibly being TRBD1 (5 bases). Germline CDR1 and CDR2: GTSNPN and SVGIG (reference sequence). The ends were cut back, 2 bases at V and 7 bases at J, with 11 bases in the middle. CDR3 length: 13 amino acids. The CDR3 region is CAWSSQGGEKLFF. In DNA form, the CDR3 reads TGTGCCTGGAGTTCCCAGGGAGGTGAAAAACTGTTTTTT.

The chain has TRBV19 and TRBJ2-1; possible D gene TRBD1, 5 bases. V dropped 4 bases and J dropped 5 bases, with 9 bases sitting between them. CDR1 and CDR2 from the germline V gene are LNHDA and SQIVND (reference sequence). This CDR3 contains 13 residues. In DNA, the CDR3 is TGTGCCAGTAGTACCACAGGAGACAATGAGCAGTTCTTC. Translation gives CASSTTGDNEQFF.